A single sample is the source of the 22 T cell receptor beta chains below, sequenced in a study of CD8 T cells in Susac syndrome. A quantity of about 0.5 to 1 ug RNA underwent reverse transcription using random hexamers. MiXCR, run by TCRdb on the immunoSEQ multiplex PCR reads, gives a single entry per CDR3 protein. This table has roughly 150,000 distinct CDR3 sequences, around 95% appearing once. The sequenced material came from CD8+ T cells from PBMCs. These receptors were taken from a human donor with multiple sclerosis.

In DNA, the CDR3 is TGCAGCGTTGGTCTGGGCGGGGGTAGGTTCTTC. Translating it yields CSVGLGGGRFF. The rearrangement links TRBV29-1 to TRBJ2-1; TRBD2 aligns across 7 bases. V was pared by 4 bases and J by 15 bases, with 9 bases of the junction left unmatched. Germline values: CDR1 SQVTM, CDR2 ANQGSEA. The CDR3 has 11 amino acids.

The rearrangement links TRBV5-5 to TRBJ2-2; D not resolved. Germline CDR1 SGHKS, CDR2 YYEKEE (reference sequence). This CDR3 region has 15 residues. Trimming stripped 0 bases from V and 1 base from J, with 7 bases between. Written as DNA, the CDR3 is TGTGCCAGCAGCTTGGGGTGGCAGAACACCGGGGAGCTGTTTTTT. Its protein is CASSLGWQNTGELFF.

V usage is TRBV6-1 and J usage is TRBJ2-5; 11 nucleotides agree with TRBD2. The CDR3 has 17 amino acids. V was pared by 6 bases and J by 2 bases, with 11 bases of the junction left unmatched. Per germline, CDR1 MNHNS and CDR2 SASEGT. The CDR3, as DNA: TGTGCCAGCAGCCACCTCTCACTAGCGGGGGTACAAGAGACCCAGTACTTC. It is translated as CASSHLSLAGVQETQYF.

The J gene is TRBJ2-2, the V gene TRBV29-1; D gene uncertain. CDR1 is SQVTM, CDR2 ANQGSEA, per germline. CDR3 size: 13 residues. Trimming shortened V by 2 bases and J by 6 bases, and 10 bases separated the two germline ends. The CDR3 sequence is CSVETGTPGELFF. CDR3 sequence (DNA): TGCAGCGTTGAAACTGGCACCCCCGGGGAGCTGTTTTTT.

The chain is built from TRBV18 and TRBJ2-7, with D maybe TRBD1 (6 bases). V lost 1 base and J 6 bases, leaving 22 bases between the germline ends. The CDR3 sequence is 17 residues long. Germline loops: CDR1 KGHSH, CDR2 LQKENI. Written as DNA, the CDR3 is TGTGCCAGCTCACCACGAACAGGGAAAGGCCTTTTTGGCGAGCAGTACGTC. It is translated as CASSPRTGKGLFGEQYV.

V gene TRBV7-2 combines with J gene TRBJ2-1, with TRBD2 matching 8 bases. V gave up 4 bases and J gave up 3 bases; unmatched junction bases: 2. The CDR3 loop spans 14 amino acids. Germline lookup yields CDR1 SGHTA and CDR2 FQGNSA. The CDR3 coding sequence is TGTGCCAGCAGCTATAGCGGGGTCTACAATGAGCAGTTCTTC. Translation gives CASSYSGVYNEQFF.

This chain uses TRBV29-1 with TRBJ2-1, with 10 bases lining up with TRBD1. The CDR3 is made up of 13 amino acids. V shed 4 bases and J 6 bases; nucleotides not matched to a gene: 3. In germline, CDR1 is SQVTM, CDR2 ANQGSEA. CDR3 amino acids: CSVGDRGRNEQFF. As DNA, the CDR3 is TGCAGCGTTGGAGACAGGGGGCGCAATGAGCAGTTCTTC.

This chain joins TRBV30 and TRBJ2-1; 8 positions match TRBD2. CDR3 size: 15 residues. Germline CDR1 GTSNPN, CDR2 SVGIG (reference sequence). V lost 1 base to trimming and J lost 2 bases; unmatched junction nucleotides: 4. The CDR3 protein is CAWSGAGGPYNEQFF. For the CDR3, the DNA is TGTGCCTGGAGTGGGGCGGGGGGCCCCTACAATGAGCAGTTCTTC.

V and J are TRBV5-6 and TRBJ2-1; TRBD2 agrees at 9 bases. V lost 0 bases to trimming and J lost 4 bases; unmatched junction nucleotides: 2. Germline loops: CDR1 SGHDT, CDR2 YYEEEE. This CDR3 contains 15 residues. This CDR3 reads CASSLELAGYNEQFF. CDR3 nucleotide sequence: TGTGCCAGCAGCTTGGAGCTAGCGGGGTACAATGAGCAGTTCTTC.

V gene TRBV27 combines with J gene TRBJ2-1, with 9 bases identical to TRBD2. V lost 8 bases, J lost 8 bases, and 13 bases stayed unmatched. This CDR3 comprises 15 residues. The germline V gene encodes CDR1 MNHEY and CDR2 SMNVEV (reference sequence). The CDR3 sequence is CASLLVGGGDHEQFF. CDR3 nucleotides: TGTGCCAGCCTTCTTGTGGGCGGGGGGGATCATGAGCAGTTCTTC.

The chain is built from TRBV29-1 and TRBJ2-7; 8 bases are a match to TRBD1. CDR1 is SQVTM and CDR2 is ANQGSEA in the germline V gene. The junction had 6 bases not matched to a gene; V was cut back by 0 bases and J by 5 bases. CDR3 size: 14 residues. Here the CDR3 reads CSVEDGQGADEQYF. The CDR3 DNA reads TGCAGCGTTGAAGATGGGCAGGGGGCTGACGAGCAGTACTTC.

The chain combines TRBV14 with TRBJ2-7, with a possible D match to TRBD1 (6 bases). CDR1 and CDR2 from the germline V gene are SGHDN and FVKESK. The CDR3 totals 14 residues. With 4 bases removed from V and 6 bases from J, the gap between germline ends came to 16 bases. CDR3 region: CASSLRGPEREQYF. The CDR3, as DNA: TGTGCCAGCAGCCTCAGGGGACCGGAGCGCGAGCAGTACTTC.

The J gene is TRBJ2-1, the V gene TRBV5-1; 11 positions agree with TRBD2. The CDR3 extends over 16 amino acids. Trimming at V came to 4 bases and at J to 8 bases, leaving 11 bases not matched to a gene. CDR1 and CDR2 from the germline V gene are SGHRS and YFSETQ. CDR3 sequence reads: CASSTSTSGVQDEQFF. As DNA, the CDR3 is TGCGCCAGCAGCACCTCGACTAGCGGGGTACAAGATGAGCAGTTCTTC.

This sequence joins TRBV20-1 and TRBJ2-1, with no clear D. The ends were cut back, 0 bases at V and 9 bases at J, with 6 bases in the middle. The CDR3 loop spans 11 amino acids. Germline CDR1 reads DFQATT; CDR2 reads SNEGSKA (reference sequence). For the CDR3, the DNA is TGCAGTGCTAGAGATACGGCTGAGCAGTTCTTC. This gives the protein CSARDTAEQFF.

The chain uses TRBV9 and TRBJ1-2, with a possible D match to TRBD1 (5 bases). V lost 3 bases and J 3 bases, leaving 15 bases between the germline ends. Germline CDR1 is SGDLS and CDR2 is YYNGEE. The CDR3 totals 15 residues. As DNA, the CDR3 is TGTGCCAGCAGCGGGACCGCAAAGGGGCACTATGGCTACACCTTC. This translates into CASSGTAKGHYGYTF.

This clonotype was counted once. The chain carries TRBV20-1 and TRBJ2-3; 7 bases are shared with TRBD1. Germline trimming cut 4 bases from V and 2 bases from J; bases unmatched to any gene: 12. This CDR3 region has 16 residues. Germline values: CDR1 DFQATT, CDR2 SNEGSKA (reference sequence). The CDR3: CSATRSRDSLTDTQYF. In DNA, the CDR3 is TGCAGTGCTACGAGATCACGGGACAGCCTCACAGATACGCAGTATTTT.

The CDR3 loop reads CSVVPPGAGGEETQYF. CDR3 DNA sequence: TGCAGCGTTGTCCCTCCCGGGGCAGGGGGCGAGGAGACCCAGTACTTC. The J gene is TRBJ2-5, the V gene TRBV29-1; TRBD1 agrees at 8 bases. The V and J ends lost 4 bases and 5 bases, in that order; junction bases with no gene match: 15. The CDR3 covers 16 residues. From germline, CDR1 is SQVTM and CDR2 ANQGSEA.

The V gene is TRBV20-1, the J gene TRBJ2-1, with 7 bases identical to TRBD1. Unmatched junction bases numbered 5, after V lost 5 bases and J lost 1 base. CDR1 is DFQATT and CDR2 is SNEGSKA in the germline V gene (reference sequence). The CDR3 consists of 14 residues. The CDR3 is CSAPGTVSYNEQFF. In DNA, the CDR3 is TGCAGTGCTCCCGGGACAGTATCCTACAATGAGCAGTTCTTC.

J is TRBJ2-1 and V is TRBV29-1, with D perhaps matching TRBD1 (6 bases). The CDR3 has 16 residues. Germline CDR1 SQVTM, CDR2 ANQGSEA. V was shortened by 0 bases and J by 0 bases, with 12 bases between the two germline ends. This chain's CDR3 is CSVEDSARGSYNEQFF. CDR3 in DNA: TGCAGCGTTGAAGATTCCGCCAGGGGCTCCTACAATGAGCAGTTCTTC.

J is TRBJ1-6 and V is TRBV9; 9 bases match TRBD1. V gave up 0 bases and J gave up 10 bases; unmatched junction bases: 2. From germline, CDR1 is SGDLS and CDR2 YYNGEE. This CDR3 is built from 14 residues. The CDR3 loop reads CASSVAQGASPLHF. The CDR3 DNA reads TGTGCCAGCAGCGTAGCACAGGGGGCCTCACCCCTCCACTTT.

The genes are TRBV7-6 and TRBJ2-7, with 9 bases lining up with TRBD2. In germline, CDR1 is SGHVS, CDR2 FNYEAQ. V was clipped by 7 bases and J by 2 bases; unmatched bases: 9. The CDR3 spans 15 residues. The CDR3, as DNA: TGTGCCAGCACCATTAGCGGGGGAGGGCCCTACGAGCAGTACTTC. Residues: CASTISGGGPYEQYF. Full variable domain (remainder filled in from reference TRBV7-6 and TRBJ2-7): GAGVSQSPRYKVTKRGQDVALRCDPISGHVSLYWYRQALGQGPEFLTYFNYEAQQDKSGLPNDRFSAERPEGSISTLTIQRTEQRDSAMYRCASTISGGGPYEQYFGPGTRLTVT.

The chain combines TRBV15 with TRBJ2-5, with D perhaps assigned TRBD1 or TRBD2 (5 bases each). The CDR3 totals 14 residues. The V gene lost 5 bases and the J gene lost 3 bases, with 13 bases spanning the gap. Germline V CDR1 and CDR2: LNHNV, YYDKDF (reference sequence). In DNA form, the CDR3 reads TGTGCCACCAGCGGCGTGAGGGGCGAAGAGACCCAGTACTTC. This sequence encodes CATSGVRGEETQYF.